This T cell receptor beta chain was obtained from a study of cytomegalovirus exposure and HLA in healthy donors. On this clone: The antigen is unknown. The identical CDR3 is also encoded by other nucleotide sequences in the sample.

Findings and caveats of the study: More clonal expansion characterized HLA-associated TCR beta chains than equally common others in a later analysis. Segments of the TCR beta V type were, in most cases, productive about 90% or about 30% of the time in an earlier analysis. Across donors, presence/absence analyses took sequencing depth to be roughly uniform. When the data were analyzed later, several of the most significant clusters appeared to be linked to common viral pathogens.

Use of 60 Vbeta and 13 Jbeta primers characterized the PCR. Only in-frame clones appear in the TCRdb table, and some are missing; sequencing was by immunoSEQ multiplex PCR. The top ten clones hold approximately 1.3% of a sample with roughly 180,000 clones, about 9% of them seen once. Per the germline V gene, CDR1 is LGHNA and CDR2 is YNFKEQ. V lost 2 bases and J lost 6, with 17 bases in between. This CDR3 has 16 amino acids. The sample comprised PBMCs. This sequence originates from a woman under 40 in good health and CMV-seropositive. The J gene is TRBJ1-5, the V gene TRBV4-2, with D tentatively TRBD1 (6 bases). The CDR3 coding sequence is TGTGCCAGCAGCCAATCCCTAACAGGGTCTGGTCAGCCCCAGCATTTT. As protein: CASSQSLTGSGQPQHF.